This passage covers 23 T cell receptor beta chains from one sample sequenced in a study of T cell responses to AZD1222 COVID-19 vaccine (dated by TCRdb to the early 2020s). The method was the immunoSEQ multiplex PCR assay. TCRdb retrieved this table from immuneACCESS and kept in-frame rearrangements only. Not all clones are present; in checked studies, unresolved V genes account for under half, and no reason is known for the remainder. The sample table shows 120,000 or so clones, and roughly 90% are seen once. Roughly 1.6% of the sample is held by the ten biggest clonotypes. The intended sense of this specimen's time point label: baseline before first vaccination. The sample here was peripheral blood, taken on day 0 of AZD1222 vaccination. The receptors were sampled from an adult in good health.

CDR3 nucleotides: TGTGCCTGGAGTGTACGGGGGCAGGGGACCTGGCAGAGCTCCTACAATGAGCAGTTCTTC. It encodes CAWSVRGQGTWQSSYNEQFF. This chain connects TRBV30 to TRBJ2-1; D is possibly TRBD1 or TRBD2 (6 bases each). The germline CDR1 and CDR2 sequences are GTSNPN and SVGIG (reference sequence). This CDR3 has 20 amino acids. Trimming removed 0 bases from V and 0 bases from J, with 24 bases in between.

The chain employs TRBV12-3 or TRBV12-4 and TRBJ1-1; D unresolved. This CDR3 has 13 amino acids. Trimming left V 7 bases short and J 1 base short, with 10 bases between. This CDR3 reads CASNLARNTEAFF. CDR3 bases: TGTGCCAGCAACTTGGCCAGGAACACTGAAGCTTTCTTT.

This clone was counted between two and nine times. The chain has TRBV28 and TRBJ1-5; D gene uncertain. Germline V CDR1 and CDR2: MDHEN, SYDVKM. CDR3 size: 14 residues. The V gene lost 6 bases and the J gene lost 4 bases, with 13 bases spanning the gap. This chain's CDR3 is CASSLPSTNQPQHF. CDR3 DNA: TGTGCCAGCAGCTTACCAAGTACAAATCAGCCCCAGCATTTT.

The CDR3 DNA sequence: TGTGCCAGTAGTACGCAGACAGACACTGAAGCTTTCTTT. Encoded protein: CASSTQTDTEAFF. V is TRBV19 and J is TRBJ1-1, with a weak D call TRBD1 (5 bases). Germline-derived CDR1 and CDR2 are LNHDA and SQIVND (reference sequence). The CDR3 contains 13 residues. V was cut by 4 bases and J by 3 bases, with 9 bases left in between.

V usage is TRBV5-8 and J usage is TRBJ2-3; no clear D gene. Looked up from germline, CDR1 is SGHTS and CDR2 is YDEGEE. Deletions cut 1 base from V and 2 bases from J, with 8 bases between. The length of the CDR3 is 14 residues. In DNA form, the CDR3 reads TGTGCCAGCAGCTTGAGTAGGGCCACAGATACGCAGTATTTT. It is translated as CASSLSRATDTQYF.

The gene calls are TRBV7-9 and TRBJ2-7; either TRBD1 or TRBD2 may supply D (5 bases each). The V gene's germline CDR1 is SEHNR and CDR2 FQNEAQ (reference sequence). V shed 1 base and J shed 9 bases, with 13 bases lying between them. The CDR3 extends over 13 amino acids. The CDR3 DNA is TGTGCCAGCAGCTTAGAGGCGCCGAGGGGGCAGTACTTC. Amino acid sequence: CASSLEAPRGQYF.

This rearrangement joins TRBV6-5 to TRBJ1-2, with TRBD1 as a possible D gene (5 bases). The CDR3 runs 15 residues. Trimming removed 0 bases from V and 4 bases from J, with 12 bases in between. Germline V gene data show CDR1 as MNHEY and CDR2 as SVGAGI. This chain's CDR3 is CASSYSPGAGYGYTF. Here the CDR3 DNA reads TGTGCCAGCAGTTACTCCCCCGGGGCAGGCTATGGCTACACCTTC.

The chain combines TRBV6-5 with TRBJ1-1; D is undetermined. Trimming took 6 bases from V and 6 from J, leaving 11 bases between them. The germline V gene encodes CDR1 MNHEY and CDR2 SVGAGI. This CDR3 is built from 12 residues. For the CDR3, the DNA is TGTGCCAGCAGCCCGGGGATTTCTGAAGCTTTCTTT. This gives the protein CASSPGISEAFF.

The chain couples TRBV10-3 to TRBJ2-2, with TRBD1 matching over 7 bases. The CDR3 extends over 14 amino acids. Germline values: CDR1 ENHRY, CDR2 SYGVKD. The junction had 4 bases not matched to a gene; V was cut back by 3 bases and J by 6 bases. The CDR3 here is CAISEWDSSGELFF. CDR3 DNA sequence: TGTGCCATCAGTGAATGGGACAGTTCCGGGGAGCTGTTTTTT.

This rearrangement joins TRBV9 to TRBJ1-2; maybe TRBD1 (5 bases). This CDR3 comprises 15 residues. CDR1 and CDR2 from the germline V gene are SGDLS and YYNGEE. Trimming took 0 bases from V and 1 from J, leaving 10 bases between them. CDR3 in DNA: TGTGCCAGCAGCGTAGGACAGACTCTTAACTATGGCTACACCTTC. It encodes CASSVGQTLNYGYTF.

The rearrangement joins TRBV5-4 to TRBJ2-6, with TRBD1 matching over 7 bases. The CDR3 has 15 residues. Trimming at V came to 6 bases and at J to 0 bases, leaving 3 bases not matched to a gene. The V gene's germline CDR1 is SGHNT and CDR2 YYREEE (reference sequence). For the CDR3, the DNA is TGTGCCAGCAAACAGGGGAGCTCTGGGGCCAACGTCCTGACTTTC. This gives the protein CASKQGSSGANVLTF.

This chain joins TRBV6-5 and TRBJ2-7, with D perhaps matching TRBD2 (6 bases). The germline V gene has CDR1 MNHEY and CDR2 SVGAGI. This CDR3 comprises 15 residues. V was clipped by 0 bases and J by 3 bases, with 12 bases between them. In DNA, the CDR3 is TGTGCCAGCAGTTACTCGACGCTGGGACTCTACGAGCAGTACTTC. As protein: CASSYSTLGLYEQYF.

The J gene is TRBJ2-7, the V gene TRBV4-3; 8 bases align to TRBD1. Germline V gene lookup returns CDR1 LGHNA and CDR2 YSLEER. V lost 5 bases and J lost 2; bases outside the gene matches: 11. The CDR3 is made up of 16 amino acids. The CDR3 DNA is TGCGCCAGCAGCGGAGGGACTGACAGGGGTCCCTACGAGCAGTACTTC. As protein: CASSGGTDRGPYEQYF.

The rearrangement uses TRBV7-6 and TRBJ2-3; D gene uncertain. The CDR3 length is 12 residues. In germline, CDR1 is SGHVS, CDR2 FNYEAQ. The germline V and J ends were trimmed by 5 bases and 7 bases, with 10 bases remaining between them. CDR3 loop: CASSLLANTQYF. As DNA, the CDR3 is TGTGCCAGCAGCCTGCTCGCGAATACGCAGTATTTT.

The table lists this clone with a count of one. The genes are TRBV7-3 and TRBJ2-5, with 12 bases identical to TRBD2. Losses at the gene ends were 6 bases for V and 6 bases for J; bases not matched to a gene: 8. CDR3 length: 15 amino acids. Germline V CDR1 and CDR2: SGHTA, FQGTGA. The CDR3 nucleotides read TGTGCCAGCAGTCCGACTAGCGGGAGAGGGCAGACCCAGTACTTC. Protein sequence: CASSPTSGRGQTQYF.

The chain is built from TRBV28 and TRBJ2-7; a possible D gene is TRBD2 (5 bases). The germline V and J ends were trimmed by 2 bases and 3 bases, with 17 bases remaining between them. The V gene's germline CDR1 is MDHEN and CDR2 SYDVKM. The CDR3 runs to 16 residues. CDR3 in DNA: TGTGCCAGCAGTTTAGGGTCCCCTAGCAGGAGCTACGAGCAGTACTTC. Its translation: CASSLGSPSRSYEQYF.

This chain joins TRBV24-1 and TRBJ2-7; TRBD2 aligns across 7 bases. Germline lookup yields CDR1 KGHDR and CDR2 SFDVKD. The CDR3 is 14 amino acids. Losses at the gene ends were 6 bases for V and 5 bases for J; bases not matched to a gene: 9. The CDR3 is CATSHGGSVDEQYF. The CDR3 DNA is TGTGCCACCAGTCACGGCGGGAGCGTAGACGAGCAGTACTTC.

The count of this clone is one. V is TRBV11-3 and J is TRBJ2-1; D not certain. From germline, CDR1 is SGHNT and CDR2 YENEEA. This CDR3 comprises 15 residues. The ends were cut back, 5 bases at V and 0 bases at J, with 11 bases in the middle. Written as DNA, the CDR3 is TGTGCCAGCAGCCGCGCCCATAGCTCCTACAATGAGCAGTTCTTC. Its protein is CASSRAHSSYNEQFF.

The chain has TRBV5-8 and TRBJ2-1, with D tentatively TRBD1 or TRBD2 (5 bases each). Germline CDR1 SGHTS, CDR2 YDEGEE. V was pared by 3 bases and J by 0 bases, with 13 bases between. This CDR3 has 16 amino acids. The chain's CDR3 is CASSSGRLSSYNEQFF. Here the CDR3 DNA reads TGTGCCAGCAGCTCGGGACGTCTGAGCTCCTACAATGAGCAGTTCTTC. Supplemented by reference TRBV5-8 and TRBJ2-1, the full variable domain reads EAGVTQSPTHLIKTRGQQATLRCSPISGHTSVYWYQQALGLGLQFLLWYDEGEERNRGNFPPRFSGRQFPNYSSELNVNALELEDSALYLCASSSGRLSSYNEQFFGPGTRLTVL.

This sequence joins TRBV28 and TRBJ1-1, with 7 bases aligning to TRBD1. CDR3 length: 13 amino acids. CDR1 and CDR2 (germline): MDHEN, SYDVKM. The V gene end was trimmed by 2 bases and the J gene end by 10 bases; junction bases not matched to a gene: 7. The CDR3 DNA sequence: TGTGCCAGCAGTTTAGTTGGCAGGGGGTTAGCTTTCTTT. Translating it yields CASSLVGRGLAFF.

The V and J genes are TRBV29-1 and TRBJ1-3; possible D gene TRBD1, 5 bases. Germline assignment: CDR1 SQVTM and CDR2 ANQGSEA. The CDR3 runs 14 residues. V was trimmed by 4 bases and J by 2 bases, leaving 12 bases between them. The CDR3 spells CSVVSSRAGNTIYF. In DNA form, the CDR3 reads TGCAGCGTTGTGTCTTCCAGGGCTGGAAACACCATATATTTT.

This chain joins TRBV3-1 (or the pseudogene TRBV3-2) and TRBJ1-5; the D is unclear. CDR3 length: 14 amino acids. V lost 0 bases and J lost 5, with 8 bases in between. Germline CDR1 LGHDT, CDR2 YNNKEL (reference sequence). CDR3 nucleotide sequence: TGTGCCAGCAGCCAAGAGGGGTACGATCAGCCCCAGCATTTT. Its translation is CASSQEGYDQPQHF.

V is TRBV3-1 (or the pseudogene TRBV3-2) and J is TRBJ1-2; D may be TRBD1 (6 bases). There are 15 residues in the CDR3. V was clipped by 3 bases and J by 0 bases, with 11 bases between them. In germline, CDR1 is LGHDT, CDR2 YNNKEL (reference sequence). The chain's CDR3 is CASSHTGNSNYGYTF. CDR3 DNA: TGTGCCAGCAGCCATACAGGGAATTCTAACTATGGCTACACCTTC.